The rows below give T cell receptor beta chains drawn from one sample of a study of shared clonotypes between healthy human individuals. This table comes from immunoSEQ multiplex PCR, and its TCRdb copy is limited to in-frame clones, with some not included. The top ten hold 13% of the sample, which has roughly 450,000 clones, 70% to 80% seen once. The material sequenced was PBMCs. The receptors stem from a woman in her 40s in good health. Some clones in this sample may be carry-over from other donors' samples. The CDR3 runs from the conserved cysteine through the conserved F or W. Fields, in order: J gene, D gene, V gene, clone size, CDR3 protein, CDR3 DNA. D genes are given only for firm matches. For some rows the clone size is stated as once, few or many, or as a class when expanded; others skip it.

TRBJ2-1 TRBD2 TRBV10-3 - CAISDSSGSSYNEQFF TGTGCCATCAGTGACTCTAGCGGGAGCTCCTACAATGAGCAGTTCTTC
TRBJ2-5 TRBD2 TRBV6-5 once CASSRLAGGETQYF TGTGCCAGCAGTCGACTAGCGGGAGGCGAGACCCAGTACTTC
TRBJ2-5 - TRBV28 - CASRSRGTETQYF TGTGCCAGCAGATCAAGGGGGACTGAGACCCAGTACTTC
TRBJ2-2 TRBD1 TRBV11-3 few CASSEGQGFAGELFF TGTGCCAGCAGCGAGGGACAGGGTTTTGCCGGGGAGCTGTTTTTT
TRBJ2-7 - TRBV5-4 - CASSQEGPTEPTYEQYF TGTGCCAGCAGCCAAGAGGGGCCGACAGAGCCCACCTACGAGCAGTACTTC
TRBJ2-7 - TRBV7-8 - CASSPGLEQYF TGTGCCAGCAGCCCCGGATTGGAGCAGTACTTC
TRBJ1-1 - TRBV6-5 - CASSRNSGGTEAFF TGTGCCAGCAGTCGTAATTCGGGGGGCACTGAAGCTTTCTTT
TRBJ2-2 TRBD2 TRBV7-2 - CASSETSGSNTGELFF TGTGCCAGCAGCGAGACTAGCGGGAGTAACACCGGGGAGCTGTTTTTT
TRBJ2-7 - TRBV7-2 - CASSLRGMSSYEQYF TGTGCCAGCAGCTTGAGAGGAATGAGCTCCTACGAGCAGTACTTC
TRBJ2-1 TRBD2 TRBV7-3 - CASSLTRTSGSHEQFF TGTGCCAGCAGCTTAACGAGGACTAGCGGGAGTCATGAGCAGTTCTTC
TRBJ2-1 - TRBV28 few CASRPGGGSYNEQFF TGTGCCAGCAGGCCAGGAGGGGGGTCCTACAATGAGCAGTTCTTC
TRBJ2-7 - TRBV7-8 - CASSLTTELSYEQYF TGTGCCAGCAGCCTAACAACGGAACTCTCCTACGAGCAGTACTTC
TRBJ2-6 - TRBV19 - CASSIGRTAGANVLTF TGTGCCAGTAGTATCGGAAGGACAGCTGGGGCCAACGTCCTGACTTTC
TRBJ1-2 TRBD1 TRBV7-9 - CASSLGGQGGGYTF TGTGCCAGCAGCTTAGGAGGACAGGGTGGGGGCTACACCTTC
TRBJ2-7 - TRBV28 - CASSFATKNYEQYF TGTGCCAGCAGTTTCGCAACCAAAAATTACGAGCAGTACTTC
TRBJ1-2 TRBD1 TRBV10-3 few CAITGQGAYGYTF TGTGCCATCACGGGACAGGGTGCATATGGCTACACCTTC
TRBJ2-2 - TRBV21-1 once CASSKEQNRDRGLSDTGELFF TGTGCCAGCAGCAAAGAGCAGAACCGGGACAGGGGGCTGTCTGACACCGGGGAGCTGTTTTTT
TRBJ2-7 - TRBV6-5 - CASVSVSYEQYF TGTGCCAGCGTCTCCGTCTCCTACGAGCAGTACTTC
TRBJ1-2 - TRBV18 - CASSPAVGVLGYGYTF TGTGCCAGCTCACCGGCCGTGGGAGTCTTAGGCTATGGCTACACCTTC
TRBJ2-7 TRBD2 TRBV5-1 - CASSLNSGRAYEQYF TGCGCCAGCAGCCTAAATAGCGGGAGGGCCTACGAGCAGTACTTC
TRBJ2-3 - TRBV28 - CASSPSTDTQYF TGTGCCAGCAGTCCGAGCACAGATACGCAGTATTTT
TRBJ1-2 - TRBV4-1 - CASSQVEAALYGYTF TGCGCCAGCAGCCAAGTAGAGGCGGCACTCTATGGCTACACCTTC
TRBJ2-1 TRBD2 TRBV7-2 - CASSLASGRSNEQFF TGTGCCAGCAGCTTAGCTAGCGGGAGGTCGAATGAGCAGTTCTTC
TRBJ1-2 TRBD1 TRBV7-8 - CASSLALKDRIGGYTF TGTGCCAGCAGCTTAGCGCTAAAGGACAGGATTGGAGGCTACACCTTC
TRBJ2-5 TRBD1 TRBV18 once CASKTGPQETQYF TGTGCCAGCAAGACAGGGCCCCAAGAGACCCAGTACTTC
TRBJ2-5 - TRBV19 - CASSPRTANGQETQYF TGTGCCAGTAGTCCGCGGACAGCCAATGGTCAAGAGACCCAGTACTTC
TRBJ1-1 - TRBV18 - CASSPPGGMSTEAFF TGTGCCAGCTCACCACCGGGCGGAATGAGCACTGAAGCTTTCTTT
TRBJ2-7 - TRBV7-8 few CASSLLRYEQYF TGTGCCAGCAGCTTATTGCGATACGAGCAGTACTTC
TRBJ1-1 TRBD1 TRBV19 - CASSRDRYRPEAFF TGTGCCAGTAGTCGGGACAGATACCGACCTGAAGCTTTCTTT
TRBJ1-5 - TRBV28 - CASTLGLRQPQHF TGTGCCAGCACCCTCGGCCTGCGCCAGCCCCAGCATTTT
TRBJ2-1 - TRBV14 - CASSRGSGWREQFF TGTGCCAGCAGCCGAGGAAGCGGTTGGAGGGAGCAGTTCTTC
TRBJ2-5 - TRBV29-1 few CSAKGTGKETQYF TGCAGCGCCAAGGGAACGGGGAAAGAGACCCAGTACTTC
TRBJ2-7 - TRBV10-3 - CAISGDPSNYEQYF TGTGCCATCAGTGGAGACCCCTCAAACTACGAGCAGTACTTC
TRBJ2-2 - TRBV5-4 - CASSLQGTTGELFF TGTGCCAGCAGCCTTCAGGGTACCACCGGGGAGCTGTTTTTT
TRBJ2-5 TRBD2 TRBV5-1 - CASSMGLAGVETQYF TGCGCCAGCAGCATGGGACTAGCGGGAGTAGAGACCCAGTACTTC
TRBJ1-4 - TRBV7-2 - CASSFSYNEKLFF TGTGCCAGCAGTTTTTCGTATAATGAAAAACTGTTTTTT
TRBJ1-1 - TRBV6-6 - CASRGWNTEAFF TGTGCCAGCAGAGGGTGGAACACTGAAGCTTTCTTT
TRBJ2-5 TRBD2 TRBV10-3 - CATLAGDGLETQYF TGTGCCACCTTAGCGGGAGATGGCCTGGAGACCCAGTACTTC
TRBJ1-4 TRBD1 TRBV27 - CASSRTGGTNEKLFF TGTGCCAGCAGCAGGACAGGGGGCACTAATGAAAAACTGTTTTTT
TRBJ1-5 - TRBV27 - CASSSSLYQPQHF TGTGCCAGCAGTAGCAGCTTATATCAGCCCCAGCATTTT
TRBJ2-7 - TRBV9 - CASSVEARSLQYF TGTGCCAGCAGCGTAGAGGCTAGATCCTTGCAGTACTTC
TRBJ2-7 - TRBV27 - CASSLTGDSSYEQYF TGTGCCAGCAGCCTAACAGGAGATAGCTCCTACGAGCAGTACTTC
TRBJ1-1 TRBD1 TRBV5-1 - CASSEGTGPNTEAFF TGCGCCAGCAGCGAGGGGACAGGTCCGAACACTGAAGCTTTCTTT
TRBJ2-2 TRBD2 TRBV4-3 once CASSPSGSGTNTGELFF TGCGCCAGCAGCCCCAGCGGTAGCGGGACGAACACCGGGGAGCTGTTTTTT
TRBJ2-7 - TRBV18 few CASSGGWTRTYEQYF TGTGCCAGCTCGGGCGGGTGGACCCGGACCTACGAGCAGTACTTC
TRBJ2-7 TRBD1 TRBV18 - CASSPTGDRGFEQYF TGTGCCAGCTCACCAACGGGGGACAGGGGTTTCGAGCAGTACTTC
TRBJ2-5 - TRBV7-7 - CASSLGLKETQYF TGTGCCAGCAGCTTAGGGCTCAAAGAGACCCAGTACTTC
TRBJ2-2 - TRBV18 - CASSPVRQENTGELFF TGTGCCAGCTCACCAGTCCGACAGGAGAACACCGGGGAGCTGTTTTTT
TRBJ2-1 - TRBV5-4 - CASSPSSYNEQFF TGTGCCAGCAGCCCCAGCTCCTACAATGAGCAGTTCTTC
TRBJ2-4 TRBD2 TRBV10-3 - CAISEPSGRPDIQYF TGTGCCATCAGTGAGCCTAGCGGGAGGCCAGACATTCAGTACTTC
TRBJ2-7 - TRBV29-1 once CSVVKQAGESYEQYF TGCAGCGTTGTAAAGCAAGCGGGTGAGTCCTACGAGCAGTACTTC
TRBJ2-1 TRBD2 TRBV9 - CASSATSGSGEQFF TGTGCCAGCAGCGCCACTAGCGGGAGTGGTGAGCAGTTCTTC
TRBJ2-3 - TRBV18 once CASSPVNPTDTQYF TGTGCCAGCTCACCAGTTAACCCCACAGATACGCAGTATTTT